A single T cell receptor beta chain is shown here with its context. This entry comes from a study of T cell changes during pregnancy in multiple sclerosis. Clones were read by immunoSEQ multiplex PCR, and TCRdb kept only the in-frame ones, dropping some. The top ten hold approximately 0.93% of the sample, which has more than 75,000 clones, 90% to 95% seen once. V was trimmed by 10 bases and J by 7 bases, leaving 11 bases between them. CDR3 size: 10 residues. The germline V gene encodes CDR1 MNHEY and CDR2 SVGAGI. The material sequenced was peripheral blood, taken in the first trimester of pregnancy. The rearrangement links TRBV6-5 to TRBJ2-7; D remains ambiguous. This TCR came from a female donor with multiple sclerosis, enrolled in a pregnancy study. The CDR3 here is CATRELEQYF. The CDR3 nucleotides read TGTGCCACCAGAGAGTTGGAGCAGTACTTC.